Listed below are T cell receptor beta chains from one sample, sequenced in a study of cytomegalovirus exposure and HLA in healthy donors. TCRdb's copy holds only in-frame clones and misses some; the assay was immunoSEQ multiplex PCR. This table has about 160,000 clones, 88% appearing once. The sequenced sample was PBMCs. These receptor sequences come from a man younger than 30 in good health and CMV-seronegative. CDR3s include the opening cysteine and the closing phenylalanine or tryptophan. Each record gives: clone size, V gene, D gene, J gene, CDR3 protein, CDR3 DNA. The D gene is left open where the match is weak. Expanded clones get a size class; other rows say once, few or many, or leave the size out.

clone size: .
V gene: TRBV10-2
D gene: TRBD2
J gene: TRBJ2-2
CDR3 protein: CASRERGTNTGELFF
CDR3 DNA: TGCGCCAGCAGGGAGCGGGGGACTAACACCGGGGAGCTGTTTTTT

clone size: .
V gene: TRBV10-2
D gene: .
J gene: TRBJ2-3
CDR3 protein: CASSPDRSDRDTQYF
CDR3 DNA: TGCGCCAGCAGCCCGGACAGATCAGATAGAGATACGCAGTATTTT

clone size: .
V gene: TRBV4-1
D gene: .
J gene: TRBJ2-3
CDR3 protein: CASSQGIAFSTDTQYF
CDR3 DNA: TGCGCCAGCAGCCAAGGAATAGCGTTTAGCACAGATACGCAGTATTTT

clone size: .
V gene: TRBV4-1
D gene: TRBD2
J gene: TRBJ2-1
CDR3 protein: CASSQIAGVYNEQFF
CDR3 DNA: TGCGCCAGCAGCCAAATCGCGGGAGTCTACAATGAGCAGTTCTTC

clone size: .
V gene: TRBV4-1
D gene: .
J gene: TRBJ1-5
CDR3 protein: CASSQEDSSNQPQHF
CDR3 DNA: TGCGCCAGCAGCCAAGAGGACAGTTCTAATCAGCCCCAGCATTTT

clone size: once
V gene: TRBV30
D gene: .
J gene: TRBJ2-2
CDR3 protein: CAWRTLAGELFF
CDR3 DNA: TGTGCCTGGAGAACATTGGCCGGGGAGCTGTTTTTT

clone size: few
V gene: TRBV30
D gene: .
J gene: TRBJ1-5
CDR3 protein: CAWSVETSQPQHF
CDR3 DNA: TGTGCCTGGAGTGTGGAGACCAGTCAGCCCCAGCATTTT

clone size: .
V gene: TRBV6-6
D gene: .
J gene: TRBJ2-3
CDR3 protein: CASSLISGDTQYF
CDR3 DNA: TGTGCCAGCAGTCTCATATCCGGTGATACGCAGTATTTT

clone size: .
V gene: TRBV19
D gene: TRBD2
J gene: TRBJ2-5
CDR3 protein: CASSIGLAGAQETQYF
CDR3 DNA: TGTGCCAGTAGTATTGGACTAGCGGGAGCCCAGGAGACCCAGTACTTC

clone size: .
V gene: TRBV19
D gene: .
J gene: TRBJ1-5
CDR3 protein: CASIDSSEGPQHF
CDR3 DNA: TGTGCCAGTATAGACAGCTCGGAGGGGCCCCAGCATTTT

clone size: .
V gene: TRBV4-1
D gene: .
J gene: TRBJ2-7
CDR3 protein: CASSHGRDTSYEQYF
CDR3 DNA: TGCGCCAGCAGCCATGGTCGGGACACCTCCTACGAGCAGTACTTC

clone size: .
V gene: TRBV7-2
D gene: .
J gene: TRBJ1-2
CDR3 protein: CASSLGAGYNYGYTF
CDR3 DNA: TGTGCCAGCAGCCTTGGGGCAGGCTATAACTATGGCTACACCTTC

clone size: few
V gene: TRBV19
D gene: .
J gene: TRBJ2-5
CDR3 protein: CASSPSGLEETQYF
CDR3 DNA: TGTGCCAGTAGTCCATCGGGACTGGAAGAGACCCAGTACTTC

clone size: once
V gene: TRBV7-2
D gene: .
J gene: TRBJ1-1
CDR3 protein: CASSLALRLDEAFF
CDR3 DNA: TGTGCCAGCAGCTTAGCGCTGAGGCTGGATGAAGCTTTCTTT

clone size: .
V gene: TRBV2
D gene: .
J gene: TRBJ1-2
CDR3 protein: CASSVGSEYGYTF
CDR3 DNA: TGTGCCAGCAGTGTGGGCAGTGAATATGGCTACACCTTC

clone size: .
V gene: TRBV5-4
D gene: TRBD2
J gene: TRBJ2-7
CDR3 protein: CASRAGGEQYF
CDR3 DNA: TGTGCCAGTAGAGCGGGAGGCGAGCAGTACTTC

clone size: .
V gene: TRBV5-6
D gene: TRBD1
J gene: TRBJ1-4
CDR3 protein: CASSLVTGANEKLFF
CDR3 DNA: TGTGCCAGCAGCTTGGTGACAGGGGCTAATGAAAAACTGTTTTTT

clone size: .
V gene: TRBV10-1
D gene: TRBD1
J gene: TRBJ1-1
CDR3 protein: CASSDRDSTEAFF
CDR3 DNA: TGCGCCAGCAGTGACAGGGACAGCACTGAAGCTTTCTTT

clone size: many
V gene: TRBV6-5
D gene: .
J gene: TRBJ2-7
CDR3 protein: CASSLGHSYEQYF
CDR3 DNA: TGTGCCAGCAGCCTAGGACACTCCTACGAGCAGTACTTC

clone size: once
V gene: TRBV7-2
D gene: .
J gene: TRBJ2-7
CDR3 protein: CASSLHPEGEQYF
CDR3 DNA: TGTGCCAGCAGCCTCCACCCCGAGGGCGAGCAGTACTTC

clone size: .
V gene: TRBV27
D gene: TRBD1
J gene: TRBJ1-5
CDR3 protein: CASSLTPRGNQPQHF
CDR3 DNA: TGTGCCAGCAGTTTAACGCCCAGGGGGAATCAGCCCCAGCATTTT

clone size: .
V gene: TRBV13
D gene: .
J gene: TRBJ2-4
CDR3 protein: CASSPRSNKNIQYF
CDR3 DNA: TGTGCCAGCAGCCCGAGGTCGAATAAAAACATTCAGTACTTC

clone size: .
V gene: TRBV18
D gene: TRBD1
J gene: TRBJ1-1
CDR3 protein: CASSPGDSPNTEAFF
CDR3 DNA: TGTGCCAGCTCACCTGGGGACAGCCCAAACACTGAAGCTTTCTTT

clone size: .
V gene: TRBV29-1
D gene: .
J gene: TRBJ1-3
CDR3 protein: CSVATTGFSGNTIYF
CDR3 DNA: TGCAGCGTTGCTACGACAGGTTTCTCTGGAAACACCATATATTTT

clone size: once
V gene: TRBV6-1
D gene: .
J gene: TRBJ2-1
CDR3 protein: CASSEATGPTVNEQFF
CDR3 DNA: TGTGCCAGCAGTGAAGCGACAGGACCGACGGTTAATGAGCAGTTCTTC

clone size: once
V gene: TRBV28
D gene: .
J gene: TRBJ2-3
CDR3 protein: CASNGGSTDTQYF
CDR3 DNA: TGTGCCAGCAACGGCGGGAGCACAGATACGCAGTATTTT

clone size: .
V gene: TRBV4-3
D gene: .
J gene: TRBJ1-2
CDR3 protein: CASSQDRSTVYGYTF
CDR3 DNA: TGCGCCAGCAGCCAAGATCGTTCGACAGTCTATGGCTACACCTTC

clone size: .
V gene: TRBV6-5
D gene: TRBD1
J gene: TRBJ1-1
CDR3 protein: CASSFTPGGRHTEAFF
CDR3 DNA: TGTGCCAGCAGTTTTACCCCAGGGGGCAGGCACACTGAAGCTTTCTTT

clone size: .
V gene: TRBV27
D gene: .
J gene: TRBJ2-7
CDR3 protein: CASSDNGAYEQYF
CDR3 DNA: TGTGCCAGCTCTGACAACGGCGCCTACGAGCAGTACTTC

clone size: .
V gene: TRBV11-3
D gene: TRBD2
J gene: TRBJ2-5
CDR3 protein: CASSLGGNGLAVETQYF
CDR3 DNA: TGTGCCAGCAGCTTAGGGGGAAACGGACTAGCGGTAGAGACCCAGTACTTC

clone size: .
V gene: TRBV9
D gene: .
J gene: TRBJ1-2
CDR3 protein: CASSDLSTGTDGYTF
CDR3 DNA: TGTGCCAGCAGCGATCTATCCACAGGGACGGATGGCTACACCTTC

clone size: .
V gene: TRBV6-5
D gene: TRBD1
J gene: TRBJ2-2
CDR3 protein: CATIRDRNTGELFF
CDR3 DNA: TGTGCCACAATCCGGGACAGGAACACCGGGGAGCTGTTTTTT

clone size: .
V gene: TRBV7-7
D gene: TRBD2
J gene: TRBJ2-1
CDR3 protein: CASSHLGLAGANEQFF
CDR3 DNA: TGTGCTAGCAGCCACCTGGGACTAGCGGGAGCCAATGAGCAGTTCTTC

clone size: .
V gene: TRBV19
D gene: .
J gene: TRBJ2-2
CDR3 protein: CASKGQGNTGELFF
CDR3 DNA: TGTGCCAGTAAGGGGCAGGGAAACACCGGGGAGCTGTTTTTT

clone size: .
V gene: TRBV2
D gene: TRBD1
J gene: TRBJ2-5
CDR3 protein: CASSERQGGKETQYF
CDR3 DNA: TGTGCCAGCAGTGAACGACAGGGCGGAAAGGAGACCCAGTACTTC

clone size: once
V gene: TRBV19
D gene: .
J gene: TRBJ2-2
CDR3 protein: CASSSPLMGSGTGELFF
CDR3 DNA: TGTGCCAGTAGTTCTCCCCTTATGGGGAGCGGAACCGGGGAGCTGTTTTTT

clone size: .
V gene: TRBV5-4
D gene: .
J gene: TRBJ2-3
CDR3 protein: CASSALFEADTQYF
CDR3 DNA: TGTGCCAGCAGCGCACTATTCGAGGCAGATACGCAGTATTTT

clone size: .
V gene: TRBV6-4
D gene: .
J gene: TRBJ1-2
CDR3 protein: CASSERRGANYGYTF
CDR3 DNA: TGTGCCAGCAGTGAACGACGGGGAGCTAACTATGGCTACACCTTC

clone size: .
V gene: TRBV18
D gene: TRBD1
J gene: TRBJ1-4
CDR3 protein: CASSPRDRVNEKLFF
CDR3 DNA: TGTGCCAGCTCACCACGGGACAGAGTTAATGAAAAACTGTTTTTT

clone size: .
V gene: TRBV7-9
D gene: .
J gene: TRBJ2-3
CDR3 protein: CASREGGGTDTQYF
CDR3 DNA: TGTGCCAGCAGAGAAGGGGGGGGCACAGATACGCAGTATTTT

clone size: .
V gene: TRBV19
D gene: .
J gene: TRBJ1-3
CDR3 protein: CASSKVDSSSLGRNTIYF
CDR3 DNA: TGTGCCAGTAGTAAAGTGGACAGCTCGAGCCTTGGGAGAAACACCATATATTTT